Presented here are 20 T cell receptor beta chains from one specimen sequenced in a study of blood T cell repertoires in COVID-19. The data were produced by immunoSEQ multiplex PCR, yet TCRdb's version contains in-frame clones alone and is incomplete. The sample shows about 60,000 clones, 85% to 90% of them seen only once. Sequenced sample: peripheral blood. The receptors derive from a man in his sixties with acute or convalescent COVID-19.

The chain is built from TRBV19 and TRBJ1-1, with a tentative D call TRBD1 (5 bases). Germline V lookup: CDR1 LNHDA, CDR2 SQIVND (reference sequence). Trimming shortened V by 5 bases and J by 1 base, and 11 bases separated the two germline ends. The CDR3 is 14 amino acids. In DNA, the CDR3 is TGTGCCAGTAGTGCGGGGACTGGGAACACTGAAGCTTTCTTT. It is translated as CASSAGTGNTEAFF.

The chain links TRBV2 to TRBJ2-1; 8 bases fit TRBD1. CDR3 length equals 16 residues. Unmatched junction bases numbered 10, after V lost 3 bases and J lost 6 bases. Germline CDR1 SNHLY, CDR2 FYNNEI. The CDR3 DNA reads as TGTGCCAGCAGTGATTCGGACAGGGTCCGGGGCAATGAGCAGTTCTTC. The encoded protein is CASSDSDRVRGNEQFF.

The CDR3 is CATSRTGARGNTIYF. CDR3 coding DNA: TGTGCCACCAGCAGGACAGGGGCTCGTGGAAACACCATATATTTT. The chain combines TRBV15 with TRBJ1-3; 8 nucleotides agree with TRBD1. V was pared by 3 bases and J by 3 bases, with 4 bases of the junction left unmatched. The CDR3 covers 15 residues. Germline CDR1 LNHNV, CDR2 YYDKDF (reference sequence).

The V gene is TRBV6-6, the J gene TRBJ1-2; possibly TRBD1 for D (5 bases). Germline CDR1 reads MNHNY; CDR2 reads SVGAGI (reference sequence). This CDR3 spans 14 amino acids. V lost 7 bases and J lost 5, with 17 bases in between. Written as DNA, the CDR3 is TGTGCCAGCACCCCACAGGACACATTTTATGGCTACACCTTC. The encoded protein is CASTPQDTFYGYTF.

V gene TRBV28 combines with J gene TRBJ2-7, with unresolved D. The germline V gene encodes CDR1 MDHEN and CDR2 SYDVKM. The V end lost 2 bases, the J end lost 1 base, and 3 bases lay between the germline ends. This CDR3 spans 12 amino acids. The CDR3 loop reads CASSLTSYEQYF. In DNA form, the CDR3 reads TGTGCCAGCAGTTTAACTTCCTACGAGCAGTACTTC.

Here the CDR3 reads CASSSGDIPYGYTF. In DNA form, the CDR3 reads TGTGCCAGCAGTTCCGGGGACATCCCCTATGGCTACACCTTC. The rearrangement links TRBV6-5 to TRBJ1-2, with a weak D call TRBD1 (6 bases). The CDR3 is 14 amino acids. Between the trimmed V and J ends, which lost 4 bases and 4 bases, there was a span of 13 bases. Germline CDR1 reads MNHEY; CDR2 reads SVGAGI.

J is TRBJ2-5 and V is TRBV18, with D unresolved. V gave up 5 bases and J gave up 0 bases, with 7 bases separating them. The CDR3 runs to 13 residues. CDR1 and CDR2 from the germline V gene are KGHSH and LQKENI. The CDR3 loop is CASSEQYQETQYF. CDR3 DNA sequence: TGTGCCAGCTCAGAACAGTACCAAGAGACCCAGTACTTC. Looking up the rest from reference TRBV18 and TRBJ2-5 gives the full variable domain: NAGVMQNPRHLVRRRGQEARLRCSPMKGHSHVYWYRQLPEEGLKFMVYLQKENIIDESGMPKERFSAEFPKEGPSILRIQQVVRGDSAAYFCASSEQYQETQYFGPGTRLLVL.

The chain has TRBV4-2 and TRBJ1-2, with a tentative D call TRBD1 (5 bases). The germline CDR1 and CDR2 sequences are LGHNA and YNFKEQ. CDR3 length: 13 residues. Trimming cost V 7 bases and J 3 bases, with 12 bases left between them. This CDR3 reads CASNRGGDYGYTF. Here the CDR3 DNA reads TGTGCCAGCAACCGGGGGGGGGACTATGGCTACACCTTC.

The chain recombines TRBV27 with TRBJ2-1; 9 bases match TRBD1. In germline, CDR1 is MNHEY, CDR2 SMNVEV (reference sequence). The V segment lost 6 bases and the J segment 7 bases; nucleotides outside the gene matches: 10. CDR3 length: 15 amino acids. CDR3 amino acids: CASSTNRGRGNEQFF. CDR3 sequence (DNA): TGTGCCAGCAGCACTAACAGGGGGCGCGGGAATGAGCAGTTCTTC.

This rearrangement joins TRBV6-6 to TRBJ2-5; 7 nucleotides agree with TRBD2. Per the germline V gene, CDR1 is MNHNY and CDR2 is SVGAGI (reference sequence). Losses at the gene ends were 6 bases for V and 2 bases for J; bases not matched to a gene: 9. The CDR3 contains 15 residues. The CDR3 is CASRAINGGQETQYF. The CDR3 coding sequence is TGTGCCAGCAGGGCTATTAACGGGGGGCAAGAGACCCAGTACTTC.

The chain has TRBV9 and TRBJ2-2; weak D call: TRBD1 (5 bases). Germline V gene data show CDR1 as SGDLS and CDR2 as YYNGEE. V gave up 4 bases and J gave up 7 bases, with 23 bases separating them. This CDR3 is 17 amino acids long. CDR3 residues: CASSPRGHGRRGGELFF. CDR3 bases: TGTGCCAGCAGCCCCCGTGGACACGGCCGGCGAGGCGGGGAGCTGTTTTTT.

On this clone itself: Compared with germline, one end of the junction differs, possibly owing to a read error. The chain links TRBV6-5 to TRBJ1-4; tentatively, D is TRBD1 (5 bases). Germline V lookup: CDR1 MNHEY, CDR2 SVGAGI. The CDR3 loop spans 14 amino acids. The DNA of the CDR3 is TGTGCCGGCAGGAATGGGGGGGTTAATGAAAAACTGTTTTTT. Its translation is CAGRNGGVNEKLFF.

V gene TRBV7-9 combines with J gene TRBJ2-1, with a weak D call TRBD2 (5 bases). Germline CDR1 is SEHNR and CDR2 is FQNEAQ (reference sequence). Trimming shortened V by 4 bases and J by 0 bases, and 19 bases separated the two germline ends. This CDR3 has 18 amino acids. CDR3 amino acids: CASSSVFGAASSYNEQFF. As DNA, the CDR3 is TGTGCCAGCAGCTCGGTTTTCGGAGCGGCTAGCTCCTACAATGAGCAGTTCTTC.

The J gene is TRBJ1-5, the V gene TRBV6-2 or TRBV6-3; TRBD1 matches 8 bases. The junction had 11 bases not matched to a gene; V was cut back by 0 bases and J by 4 bases. Germline loops: CDR1 MNHEY, CDR2 SVGEGT. The CDR3 totals 18 residues. The CDR3 DNA reads as TGTGCCAGCAGTTACTCGTTAGGACAGGGAGGTGGGAATCAGCCCCAGCATTTT. It yields the protein CASSYSLGQGGGNQPQHF.

The chain combines TRBV2 with TRBJ1-2; tentatively, D is TRBD1 (5 bases). Germline assignment: CDR1 SNHLY and CDR2 FYNNEI. This CDR3 is 16 amino acids long. V lost 7 bases, J lost 0 bases, and 18 bases lay in between. CDR3 coding DNA: TGTGCCAGCAAAGCGGGACTTACAGACTCTAACTATGGCTACACCTTC. Translation: CASKAGLTDSNYGYTF.

V and J are TRBV2 and TRBJ1-5; 7 nucleotides align to TRBD1. Germline CDR1 is SNHLY and CDR2 is FYNNEI. The CDR3 contains 15 residues. V trimming: 6 bases; J trimming: 4 bases; junction bases outside the gene matches: 9. CDR3 protein: CASRGDSPPNQPQHF. The CDR3, as DNA: TGTGCCAGCAGAGGGGACAGCCCGCCTAATCAGCCCCAGCATTTT.

This rearrangement joins TRBV30 to TRBJ1-5; 7 bases align to TRBD1. Per the germline V gene, CDR1 is GTSNPN and CDR2 is SVGIG (reference sequence). J gave up 6 bases and V 2 bases, and 4 bases lay outside the gene matches. The CDR3 loop spans 13 amino acids. The CDR3 spells CAWSLGGSQPQHF. For the CDR3, the DNA is TGTGCCTGGAGTTTAGGGGGCAGTCAGCCCCAGCATTTT.

V usage is TRBV5-5 and J usage is TRBJ2-7; 8 bases map to TRBD1. With 4 bases clipped from V and 4 bases from J, the junction kept 19 bases outside the gene matches. The CDR3 totals 18 residues. The germline V gene has CDR1 SGHKS and CDR2 YYEKEE (reference sequence). CDR3 sequence reads: CASSETSVDRGTRYEQYF. CDR3 nucleotide sequence: TGTGCCAGCAGCGAAACCTCAGTTGACAGGGGTACTCGATACGAGCAGTACTTC.

For this clone: The same CDR3 also results from other DNA sequences found in this sample. This chain links TRBV28 with TRBJ1-1; 7 nucleotides align to TRBD1. Losses at the gene ends were 5 bases for V and 4 bases for J; bases not matched to a gene: 10. Looked up from germline, CDR1 is MDHEN and CDR2 is SYDVKM. CDR3 length: 15 amino acids. The chain's CDR3 is CASSLNRGRGTEAFF. In DNA form, the CDR3 reads TGTGCCAGCAGTCTGAACAGGGGTAGGGGCACTGAAGCTTTCTTT.

This rearrangement joins TRBV7-2 to TRBJ2-7; 7 positions match TRBD1. The CDR3 has 14 amino acids. The germline CDR1 and CDR2 sequences are SGHTA and FQGNSA. V was clipped by 5 bases and J by 2 bases; unmatched bases: 6. The CDR3 is CASSLWTGAYEQYF. CDR3 DNA: TGTGCCAGCAGCCTATGGACAGGAGCCTACGAGCAGTACTTC.